The clone carrying this T cell receptor beta chain has more than one count but fewer than ten. This entry is derived from a study of blood T cells in healthy people across ages. A second PCR, run for 7 to 11 cycles, used a sample-barcoded 5' primer plus a J-beta primer mix. One entry per CDR3 protein results from TCRdb running MiXCR on the 5' RACE reads. The sample shows 500,000 to 550,000 distinct CDR3 sequences, more than 20% of them seen only once. The same sample was also studied in work on T cells of mothers and their children.

This TCR came from a boy between 10 and 17 years old in good health. Input material: blood.

The CDR3 bases are TGCGCCAGCAGCCCAAACCGACTAGCGGGAGGCGATGAGCAGTTCTTC. This gives the protein CASSPNRLAGGDEQFF. The genes are TRBV4-1 and TRBJ2-1; 13 nucleotides align to TRBD2. J was trimmed by 8 bases and V by 4 bases; bases with no gene match: 8. The CDR3 runs 16 residues. Looked up from germline, CDR1 is MGHRA and CDR2 is YSYEKL.